This TCR beta chain was captured in a study of cytomegalovirus exposure and HLA in healthy donors. The CDR3 runs 15 residues. The V segment lost 3 bases and the J segment 5 bases; nucleotides outside the gene matches: 5. Germline loops: CDR1 LGHNA, CDR2 YNFKEQ. Overall study findings and caveats: Sequencing likely caused a cluster of highly shared sequence variants. It was 164 TCR beta chains that were listed as cytomegalovirus-associated.

Researchers ran the PCR with 60 Vbeta and 13 Jbeta primers. Profiling relied on immunoSEQ multiplex PCR, and the TCRdb table lists in-frame clones only, not all of them. The sample gives 210,000 or so clones, about 85% of which show up once; around 0.23% is in the top ten. As to this clone: The target antigen is unknown.

This chain connects TRBV4-2 to TRBJ2-1; 9 bases line up with TRBD2. This TCR was sampled from a girl aged 2-10 years in good health and CMV-seronegative. Sequencing input: PBMCs. The CDR3 sequence: CASSQLAGYDNEQFF. As DNA, the CDR3 is TGTGCCAGCAGCCAGCTAGCGGGATACGACAATGAGCAGTTCTTC.